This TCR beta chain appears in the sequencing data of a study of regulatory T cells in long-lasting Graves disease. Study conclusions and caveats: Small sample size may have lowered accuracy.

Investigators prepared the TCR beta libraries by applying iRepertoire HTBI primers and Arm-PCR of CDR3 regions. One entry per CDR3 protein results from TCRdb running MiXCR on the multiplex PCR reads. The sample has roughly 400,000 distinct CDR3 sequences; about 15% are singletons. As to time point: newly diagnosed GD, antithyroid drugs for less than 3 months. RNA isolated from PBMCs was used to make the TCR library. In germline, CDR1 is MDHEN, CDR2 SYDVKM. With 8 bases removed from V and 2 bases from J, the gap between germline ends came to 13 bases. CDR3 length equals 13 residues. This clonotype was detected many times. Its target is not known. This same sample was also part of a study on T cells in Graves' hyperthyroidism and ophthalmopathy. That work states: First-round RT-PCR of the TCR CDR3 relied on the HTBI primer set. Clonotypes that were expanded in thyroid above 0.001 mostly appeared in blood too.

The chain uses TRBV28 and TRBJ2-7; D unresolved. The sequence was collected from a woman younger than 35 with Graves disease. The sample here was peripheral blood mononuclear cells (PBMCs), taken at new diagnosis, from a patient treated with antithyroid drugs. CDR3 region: CASGRLRTYEQYF. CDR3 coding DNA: TGTGCCAGCGGGCGCCTTAGAACCTACGAGCAGTACTTC. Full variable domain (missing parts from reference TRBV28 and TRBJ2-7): DVKVTQSSRYLVKRTGEKVFLECVQDMDHENMFWYRQDPGLGLRLIYFSYDVKMKEKGDIPEGYSVSREKKERFSLILESASTNQTSMYLCASGRLRTYEQYFGPGTRLTVT.